These 29 T cell receptor beta chains originate from one sample sequenced in a study of OX40 agonist ivuxolimab in advanced cancers. The assay was immunoSEQ multiplex PCR, and TCRdb's table has in-frame clones only and misses some. The data contain more than 80,000 clones, about nine tenths of them singletons. The sequences come from CD4+ or CD8+ T cells sorted from blood, collected in a trial of the OX40 agonist ivuxolimab. The receptors shown here come from an adult with an advanced solid tumor such as melanoma, head and neck, liver or kidney cancer.

V usage is TRBV7-2 and J usage is TRBJ2-3; D is ambiguous. The length of the CDR3 is 16 residues. V was trimmed by 5 bases and J by 6 bases, leaving 21 bases between them. Germline loops: CDR1 SGHTA, CDR2 FQGNSA. This CDR3 is CASSVGLSHLADTQYF. The CDR3 bases are TGTGCCAGCAGCGTGGGCCTCAGTCACCTTGCGGATACGCAGTATTTT.

The CDR3 sequence is CASSKQGYNTGELFF. The CDR3 region has the DNA TGTGCCAGCAGTAAACAGGGTTACAACACCGGGGAGCTGTTTTTT. The chain recombines TRBV6-1 with TRBJ2-2; maybe TRBD1 (6 bases). The CDR3 length is 15 residues. Germline CDR1 is MNHNS and CDR2 is SASEGT. V lost 5 bases and J lost 2, with 12 bases in between.

The J gene is TRBJ1-5, the V gene TRBV5-1; TRBD1 aligns across 10 bases. This CDR3 comprises 14 residues. Trimming cost V 4 bases and J 7 bases; bases outside gene matches: 5. CDR1 and CDR2 (germline): SGHRS, YFSETQ. The CDR3 nucleotides read TGCGCCAGCAGCCCGGACAGGGGGGGGCAGCCCCAGCATTTT. This encodes CASSPDRGGQPQHF.

This clone was observed once. This chain joins TRBV28 and TRBJ1-5; D is unresolved. Germline V lookup: CDR1 MDHEN, CDR2 SYDVKM. Trimming shortened V by 8 bases and J by 9 bases, and 5 bases separated the two germline ends. CDR3 length equals 9 residues. CDR3 residues: CASGGPQHF. The CDR3, as DNA: TGTGCCAGCGGTGGGCCCCAGCATTTT.

This rearrangement joins TRBV7-9 to TRBJ2-1; no clear D. V lost 2 bases and J 9 bases, leaving 5 bases between the germline ends. The CDR3 consists of 11 residues. Germline V gene data show CDR1 as SEHNR and CDR2 as FQNEAQ (reference sequence). The DNA of the CDR3 is TGTGCCAGCAGCTTATTGGGTGAGCAGTTCTTC. Translated: CASSLLGEQFF.

The V call is TRBV7-9, the J call TRBJ2-7, with D unresolved. Trimming stripped 8 bases from V and 0 bases from J, with 8 bases between. CDR3 length: 12 amino acids. The germline CDR1 and CDR2 sequences are SEHNR and FQNEAQ (reference sequence). The CDR3 sequence is CASGRSSYEQYF. In nucleotides, the CDR3 is TGTGCCAGCGGCCGGAGCTCCTACGAGCAGTACTTC.

V is TRBV7-8 and J is TRBJ2-7; 8 nucleotides line up with TRBD2. Per the germline V gene, CDR1 is SGHVS and CDR2 is FQNEAQ. The V and J ends lost 4 bases and 0 bases, in that order; junction bases with no gene match: 8. The CDR3 contains 16 residues. The CDR3 is CASSSWVAGISYEQYF. The CDR3 coding sequence is TGTGCCAGCAGCTCCTGGGTAGCGGGGATCTCCTACGAGCAGTACTTC.

This clone was seen a handful of times. This chain uses TRBV28 with TRBJ1-5; the match to TRBD1 covers 8 bases. This CDR3 region has 13 residues. Germline CDR1 is MDHEN and CDR2 is SYDVKM. V lost 6 bases, J lost 5 bases, and 3 bases stayed unmatched. CDR3: CASREQGDQPQHF. The CDR3 region has the DNA TGTGCCAGCAGAGAACAGGGGGATCAGCCCCAGCATTTT.

This chain connects TRBV7-9 to TRBJ2-3; 9 bases map to TRBD1. The CDR3 contains 19 residues. In germline, CDR1 is SEHNR, CDR2 FQNEAQ (reference sequence). Trimming removed 5 bases from V and 4 bases from J; junction bases left unmatched: 19. The CDR3, as DNA: TGTGCCAGCAGCCGTACCCGGGACAGGGATCAAGGTGGGTCAGATACGCAGTATTTT. It translates to CASSRTRDRDQGGSDTQYF.

The V gene is TRBV4-3, the J gene TRBJ1-1, with D uncertain. The CDR3 extends over 14 amino acids. V lost 3 bases and J 1 base, leaving 9 bases between the germline ends. Germline-derived CDR1 and CDR2 are LGHNA and YSLEER. CDR3 sequence: CASSQSSKNTEAFF. CDR3 DNA: TGCGCCAGCAGCCAGTCAAGTAAGAACACTGAAGCTTTCTTT.

This sequence joins TRBV27 and TRBJ1-1, with a tentative D call TRBD1 (6 bases). The CDR3 has 13 amino acids. Trimming cost V 3 bases and J 7 bases, with 12 bases left between them. The germline gives CDR1 MNHEY, CDR2 SMNVEV (reference sequence). CDR3 DNA: TGTGCCAGCAGTTTCATGGGCAGGGGTGAAGCTTTCTTT. Amino acids: CASSFMGRGEAFF.

J is TRBJ2-3 and V is TRBV5-6; D could derive from TRBD1 or TRBD2 (5 bases each). V lost 2 bases and J lost 5, with 15 bases in between. Looked up from germline, CDR1 is SGHDT and CDR2 is YYEEEE. This CDR3 spans 15 amino acids. The CDR3 loop is CASSFRTTRGDTQYF. DNA of the CDR3: TGTGCCAGCAGCTTTAGGACAACTCGGGGAGATACGCAGTATTTT.

The chain combines TRBV6-1 with TRBJ1-4; D is possibly TRBD1 (5 bases). Deletions cut 2 bases from V and 7 bases from J, with 14 bases between. The CDR3 runs to 15 residues. Germline V gives CDR1 MNHNS, CDR2 SASEGT. The CDR3 bases are TGTGCCAGCAGTGAAACCGAAGGGGTTTTTGAAAAACTGTTTTTT. This translates into CASSETEGVFEKLFF.

J is TRBJ2-3 and V is TRBV11-3, with 9 bases fitting TRBD2. From germline, CDR1 is SGHNT and CDR2 YENEEA. This CDR3 region has 13 residues. With 10 bases clipped from V and 6 bases from J, the junction kept 8 bases outside the gene matches. CDR3 amino acids: CATREAGGDTQYF. CDR3 DNA sequence: TGTGCCACCAGGGAGGCGGGGGGGGATACGCAGTATTTT.

The V and J genes are TRBV27 and TRBJ2-7; D unclear. V was clipped by 5 bases and J by 6 bases, with 11 bases between them. Germline V gene lookup returns CDR1 MNHEY and CDR2 SMNVEV (reference sequence). The CDR3 loop spans 12 amino acids. The CDR3, as DNA: TGTGCCAGCAGTCCCCCTTTTGGCGAGCAGTACTTC. Encoded protein: CASSPPFGEQYF.

This clone is a singleton in its sample. The rearrangement joins TRBV19 to TRBJ1-2; D remains unclear. Trimming left V 6 bases short and J 2 bases short, with 16 bases between. The CDR3 extends over 15 amino acids. Germline-derived CDR1 and CDR2 are LNHDA and SQIVND (reference sequence). In nucleotides, the CDR3 is TGTGCCAGTAGAACCTCCGCAAACTTAAACTATGGCTACACCTTC. Amino acids: CASRTSANLNYGYTF.

The chain recombines TRBV18 with TRBJ2-1; D is ambiguous. Germline-derived CDR1 and CDR2 are KGHSH and LQKENI. V lost 0 bases to trimming and J lost 3 bases, with 9 bases between them. The CDR3 is 15 amino acids. CDR3 sequence (DNA): TGTGCCAGCTCACCACCGTCGGATCGCTACAATGAGCAGTTCTTC. Translated, it gives CASSPPSDRYNEQFF.

This chain connects TRBV5-1 to TRBJ1-2; the D gene is possibly TRBD1 (5 bases). Per germline, CDR1 SGHRS and CDR2 YFSETQ. This CDR3 contains 13 residues. V lost 4 bases, J lost 7 bases, and 14 bases lay in between. The CDR3 coding sequence is TGCGCCAGCAGCCCGGACACAGCAGGTGGCTACACCTTC. Its protein is CASSPDTAGGYTF.

The V call is TRBV28, the J call TRBJ2-1; 7 bases match TRBD1. CDR1 and CDR2 (germline): MDHEN, SYDVKM. With 6 bases clipped from V and 3 bases from J, the junction kept 5 bases outside the gene matches. The CDR3 has 14 residues. Here the CDR3 DNA reads TGTGCCAGCAGACGTCAGGGGGACTACAATGAGCAGTTCTTC. It codes for CASRRQGDYNEQFF.

This clone has a handful of counts. The gene calls are TRBV7-2 and TRBJ1-3; a weak D match, TRBD1 (6 bases). The CDR3 is made up of 17 amino acids. The V end lost 2 bases, the J end lost 0 bases, and 14 bases lay between the germline ends. Germline assignment: CDR1 SGHTA and CDR2 FQGNSA. In DNA, the CDR3 is TGTGCCAGCAGCTTACCAGGGGCCTATCTCTCTGGAAACACCATATATTTT. It encodes CASSLPGAYLSGNTIYF.

The rearrangement joins TRBV5-1 to TRBJ2-3; D tentatively reads TRBD1 or TRBD2 (6 bases each). Trimming removed 2 bases at V and 6 bases at J, with 16 bases between. The CDR3 is 15 residues long. Germline CDR1 and CDR2: SGHRS and YFSETQ. The CDR3 protein is CASSLGNPGADTQYF. The CDR3 nucleotides are TGCGCCAGCAGCTTAGGGAATCCGGGGGCTGATACGCAGTATTTT.

This chain connects TRBV28 to TRBJ2-2, with 8 bases lining up with TRBD2. V was pared by 7 bases and J by 0 bases, with 1 base of the junction left unmatched. The CDR3 consists of 14 residues. Germline V CDR1 and CDR2: MDHEN, SYDVKM. CDR3 nucleotide sequence: TGTGCCAGCAACGGGGGGGCGAACACCGGGGAGCTGTTTTTT. This sequence encodes CASNGGANTGELFF.

The gene calls are TRBV5-1 and TRBJ1-4, with D possibly TRBD1 on 6 matching bases. The V and J ends lost 4 bases and 7 bases respectively, with 14 bases between them. The CDR3 is made up of 14 amino acids. The germline V gene has CDR1 SGHRS and CDR2 YFSETQ. CDR3 DNA: TGCGCCAGCAGCATAGGAGGACAGACTGAAAAACTGTTTTTT. It is translated as CASSIGGQTEKLFF.

V usage is TRBV6-1 and J usage is TRBJ1-2, with 9 bases fitting TRBD1. The trim removed 0 bases at V and 8 bases at J, leaving 4 bases unmatched. This CDR3 region has 14 residues. CDR1 MNHNS and CDR2 SASEGT come from the germline V gene. Written as DNA, the CDR3 is TGTGCCAGCAGTGAAGCCGGACAGGGGTGGGGCTACACCTTC. The encoded protein is CASSEAGQGWGYTF.

The chain uses TRBV30 and TRBJ1-5, with 7 bases aligning to TRBD1. CDR1 is GTSNPN, CDR2 SVGIG, per germline (reference sequence). The CDR3 consists of 13 residues. J was trimmed by 3 bases and V by 5 bases; bases with no gene match: 4. CDR3 sequence: CAWSQGNNQPQHF. CDR3 nucleotides: TGTGCCTGGTCACAGGGGAACAATCAGCCCCAGCATTTT.

The chain carries TRBV19 and TRBJ2-3; TRBD2 aligns across 8 bases. CDR3 size: 16 residues. The V gene end was trimmed by 3 bases and the J gene end by 4 bases; junction bases not matched to a gene: 9. CDR1 and CDR2 from the germline V gene are LNHDA and SQIVND (reference sequence). This CDR3 is CASSIGRGGKSDTQYF. In nucleotides, the CDR3 is TGTGCCAGTAGTATCGGTCGGGGGGGGAAGTCAGATACGCAGTATTTT. The entire variable domain, with the rest obtained from reference TRBV19 and TRBJ2-3, is as follows: DGGITQSPKYLFRKEGQNVTLSCEQNLNHDAMYWYRQDPGQGLRLIYYSQIVNDFQKGDIAEGYSVSREKKESFPLTVTSAQKNPTAFYLCASSIGRGGKSDTQYFGPGTRLTVL.

The chain is built from TRBV15 and TRBJ1-4, with 10 bases that match TRBD1. The CDR3 is 16 residues long. CDR1 is LNHNV and CDR2 is YYDKDF in the germline V gene (reference sequence). The junction had 12 bases not matched to a gene; V was cut back by 8 bases and J by 6 bases. The CDR3 here is CATGRGQGMVDEKLFF. The CDR3 DNA sequence: TGTGCCACCGGGAGGGGACAGGGGATGGTTGATGAAAAACTGTTTTTT.

This chain connects TRBV7-3 to TRBJ2-7; 8 nucleotides line up with TRBD2. Germline V gene sequence: CDR1 SGHTA, CDR2 FQGTGA. V shed 7 bases and J 4 bases; nucleotides not matched to a gene: 6. The CDR3 sequence is 13 residues long. The CDR3 bases are TGTGCCAGCACTGCCAGCGGGGGATACGAGCAGTACTTC. Translation: CASTASGGYEQYF.

The genes are TRBV7-2 and TRBJ2-5, with D possibly TRBD1 on 5 matching bases. The CDR3 runs 13 residues. Germline values: CDR1 SGHTA, CDR2 FQGNSA. The ends were cut back, 3 bases at V and 5 bases at J, with 10 bases in the middle. The CDR3: CASSFSGMETQYF. The DNA of the CDR3 is TGTGCCAGCAGCTTTTCAGGGATGGAGACCCAGTACTTC. The full variable domain, with the rest looked up from reference TRBV7-2 and TRBJ2-5, is GAGVSQSPSNKVTEKGKDVELRCDPISGHTALYWYRQSLGQGLEFLIYFQGNSAPDKSGLPSDRFSAERTGGSVSTLTIQRTQQEDSAVYLCASSFSGMETQYFGPGTRLLVL.